This TCR beta chain stems from a study of T cell repertoires in cytomegalovirus infection. The CDR3 is 12 amino acids. The V gene lost 5 bases and the J gene lost 5 bases, with 9 bases spanning the gap. CDR1 and CDR2 (germline): MNHEY, SMNVEV (reference sequence). TCRdb reprocessed the reads via MiXCR and lists one record per CDR3 protein. The table shows nearly 550,000 distinct CDR3 sequences, with more than 15% occurring only once. This sequence joins TRBV27 and TRBJ1-1; D gene ambiguous. The receptor's source is a human donor in good health (CMV status not recorded). Some clones in this sample may be carry-over from other donors' samples. Sequencing used CD8+ T cells from PBMCs. CDR3 DNA sequence: TGTGCCAGCAGTCCCGACGGAACTGAAGCTTTCTTT. Encoded protein: CASSPDGTEAFF.